This T cell receptor beta chain appears in the sequencing data of a study of blood T cell repertoires in COVID-19. Study-wide background: COVID-19 samples collected from the United States, Italy and Spain covered acute and convalescent phases.

The Seattle patients joined while their infection was active and were tracked longitudinally afterward. Produced via immunoSEQ multiplex PCR; TCRdb's table is partial and in-frame only. The sample has about 200,000 clones; 88% are singletons. This CDR3 spans 13 amino acids. Germline V CDR1 and CDR2: SEHNR, FQNEAQ (reference sequence). Trimming shortened V by 0 bases and J by 1 base, and 3 bases separated the two germline ends. The V gene is TRBV7-9, the J gene TRBJ1-1; D gene ambiguous. This TCR came from a man in his fifties or sixties with COVID-19, enrolled during active disease. The material sequenced was peripheral blood. CDR3: CASSLARNTEAFF. DNA for the CDR3: TGTGCCAGCAGCTTAGCCAGGAACACTGAAGCTTTCTTT.